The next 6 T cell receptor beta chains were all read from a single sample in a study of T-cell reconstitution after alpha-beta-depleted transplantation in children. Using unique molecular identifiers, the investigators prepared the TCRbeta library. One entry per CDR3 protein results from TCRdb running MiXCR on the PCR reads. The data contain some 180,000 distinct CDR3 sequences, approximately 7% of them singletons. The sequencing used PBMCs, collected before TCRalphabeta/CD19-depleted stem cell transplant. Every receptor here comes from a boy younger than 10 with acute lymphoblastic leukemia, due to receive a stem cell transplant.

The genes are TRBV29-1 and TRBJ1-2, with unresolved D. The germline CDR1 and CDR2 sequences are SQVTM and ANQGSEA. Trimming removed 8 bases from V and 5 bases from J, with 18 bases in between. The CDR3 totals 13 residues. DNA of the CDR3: TGCAGCTCCACAAGGACCGGCACGTATGGCTACACCTTC. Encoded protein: CSSTRTGTYGYTF. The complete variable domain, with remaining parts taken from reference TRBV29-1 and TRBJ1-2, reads SAVISQKPSRDICQRGTSLTIQCQVDSQVTMMFWYRQQPGQSLTLIATANQGSEATYESGFVIDKFPISRPNLTFSTLTVSNMSPEDSSIYLCSSTRTGTYGYTFGSGTRLTVV.

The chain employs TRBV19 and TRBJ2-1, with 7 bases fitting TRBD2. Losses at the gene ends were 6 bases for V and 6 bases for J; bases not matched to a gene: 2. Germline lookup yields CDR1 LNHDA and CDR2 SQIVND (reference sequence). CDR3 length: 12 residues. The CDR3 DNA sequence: TGTGCCAGTAGCGGACTAGTCAATGAGCAGTTCTTC. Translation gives CASSGLVNEQFF.

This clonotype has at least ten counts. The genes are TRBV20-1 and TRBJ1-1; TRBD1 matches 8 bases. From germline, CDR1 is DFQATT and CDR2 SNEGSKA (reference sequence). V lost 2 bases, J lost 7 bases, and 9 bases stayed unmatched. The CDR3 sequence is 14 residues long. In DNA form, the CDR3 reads TGCAGTGCTAGAAGTGGACAGGGCCGACATGAAGCTTTCTTT. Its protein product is CSARSGQGRHEAFF.

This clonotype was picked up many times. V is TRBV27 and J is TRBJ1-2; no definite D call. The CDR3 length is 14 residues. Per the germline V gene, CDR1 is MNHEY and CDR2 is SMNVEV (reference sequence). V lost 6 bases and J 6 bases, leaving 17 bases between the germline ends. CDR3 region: CASSLTGGVHGYTF. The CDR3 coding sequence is TGTGCCAGCAGCCTTACGGGTGGGGTCCATGGCTACACCTTC.

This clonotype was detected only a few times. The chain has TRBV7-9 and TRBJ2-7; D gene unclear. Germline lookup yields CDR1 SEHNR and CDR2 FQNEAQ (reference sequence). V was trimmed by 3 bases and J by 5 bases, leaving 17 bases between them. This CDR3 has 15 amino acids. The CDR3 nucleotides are TGTGCCAGCAGCTTGAGATCAGCGCGGCCCCACGAGCAGTACTTC. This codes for CASSLRSARPHEQYF.

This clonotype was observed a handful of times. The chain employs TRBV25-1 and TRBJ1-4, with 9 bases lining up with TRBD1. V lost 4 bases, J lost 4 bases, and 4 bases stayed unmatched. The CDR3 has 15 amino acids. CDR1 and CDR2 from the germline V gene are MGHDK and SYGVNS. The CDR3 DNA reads TGTGCCAGCAGTGCCGCGGGACAGGGTAATGAAAAACTGTTTTTT. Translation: CASSAAGQGNEKLFF. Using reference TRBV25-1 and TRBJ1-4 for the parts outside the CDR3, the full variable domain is EADIYQTPRYLVIGTGKKITLECSQTMGHDKMYWYQQDPGMELHLIHYSYGVNSTEKGDLSSESTVSRIRTEHFPLTLESARPSHTSQYLCASSAAGQGNEKLFFGSGTQLSVL.